Below are 27 T cell receptor beta chains sequenced from a single sample in a study of shared clonotypes between healthy human individuals. Assay used: immunoSEQ multiplex PCR; TCRdb lists only in-frame clones, some missing. The table lists 230,000 or so clones, 65% of them singletons. The sequenced sample consisted of memory CD4+ T cells sorted from blood. The subset is: CD45RA-negative fraction. The receptors stem from a man aged 30 to 45 in good health.

This sequence joins TRBV5-1 and TRBJ2-7; 12 bases align to TRBD2. Germline values: CDR1 SGHRS, CDR2 YFSETQ. The V gene end was trimmed by 7 bases and the J gene end by 4 bases; junction bases not matched to a gene: 6. The length of the CDR3 is 14 residues. The chain's CDR3 is CASAASGRVYEQYF. CDR3 coding DNA: TGCGCCAGCGCGGCTAGCGGGAGGGTATACGAGCAGTACTTC.

This clone has more than one count but fewer than ten. This chain links TRBV2 with TRBJ2-1; no clear D gene. The CDR3 sequence is 14 residues long. Trimming removed 2 bases from V and 4 bases from J, with 9 bases in between. The V gene's germline CDR1 is SNHLY and CDR2 FYNNEI. The DNA of the CDR3 is TGTGCCAGCAGTGAAATTTCCGAATACAATGAGCAGTTCTTC. It encodes CASSEISEYNEQFF.

The rearrangement joins TRBV30 to TRBJ2-1; D gene uncertain. CDR1 and CDR2 from the germline V gene are GTSNPN and SVGIG (reference sequence). V shed 2 bases and J shed 9 bases, with 14 bases lying between them. The CDR3 covers 13 residues. The CDR3 is CAWSFSSASEQFF. CDR3 coding DNA: TGTGCCTGGAGTTTCTCGTCAGCAAGTGAGCAGTTCTTC.

This rearrangement joins TRBV7-3 to TRBJ2-1; 7 bases align to TRBD2. Germline V lookup: CDR1 SGHTA, CDR2 FQGTGA. V shed 2 bases and J 7 bases; nucleotides not matched to a gene: 14. The CDR3 has 17 residues. The CDR3 bases are TGTGCCAGCAGCTTAGGTCTAATCCCGGGAGCGGGGAATGAGCAGTTCTTC. It encodes CASSLGLIPGAGNEQFF.

The gene calls are TRBV6-8 and TRBJ1-5; D unclear. V was cut by 9 bases and J by 5 bases, with 11 bases left in between. CDR1 and CDR2 from the germline V gene are MNHGY and SAAAGT. The CDR3 runs to 12 residues. CDR3 sequence: CASNARDQPQHF. CDR3 DNA sequence: TGTGCCAGTAATGCCCGGGATCAGCCCCAGCATTTT.

The chain links TRBV7-6 to TRBJ2-3; TRBD2 matches 8 bases. V gave up 4 bases and J gave up 3 bases; unmatched junction bases: 3. This CDR3 is 14 amino acids long. The germline V gene encodes CDR1 SGHVS and CDR2 FNYEAQ. In nucleotides, the CDR3 is TGTGCCAGCAGCTCGGGGACTAGGACAGATACGCAGTATTTT. Translation: CASSSGTRTDTQYF.

This chain joins TRBV10-3 and TRBJ2-7; no clear D gene. The CDR3 has 14 amino acids. The ends were cut back, 3 bases at V and 5 bases at J, with 14 bases in the middle. Germline CDR1 ENHRY, CDR2 SYGVKD. The CDR3 loop is CAISDHRTQDEQYF. The CDR3 DNA is TGTGCCATCAGTGATCATAGGACCCAGGACGAGCAGTACTTC.

The CDR3 protein is CASDSGANVLTF. The CDR3 DNA reads TGCGCCAGCGACTCTGGGGCCAACGTCCTGACTTTC. V usage is TRBV5-1 and J usage is TRBJ2-6, with D unresolved. The germline V gene has CDR1 SGHRS and CDR2 YFSETQ. V lost 7 bases, J lost 0 bases, and 2 bases lay in between. This CDR3 is built from 12 residues.

This chain connects TRBV2 to TRBJ1-1; TRBD1 matches 7 bases. There are 11 residues in the CDR3. From germline, CDR1 is SNHLY and CDR2 FYNNEI. V lost 5 bases and J lost 11; bases outside the gene matches: 5. The CDR3 loop reads CASSYTGDAFF. DNA of the CDR3: TGTGCCAGCAGTTACACAGGGGACGCTTTCTTT.

With regard to this clone: Its ends do not fully match the called genes, so a read error is possible. The chain carries TRBV9 and TRBJ2-1; 9 bases line up with TRBD2. This CDR3 is 13 amino acids long. Germline CDR1 reads SGDLS; CDR2 reads YYNGEE. The DNA for the CDR3 is TGTGCCAGCAGCGTAGTTCCTAGCGGGGTTATGATCTTC. Translated: CASSVVPSGVMIF.

This clone was observed a handful of times. This chain joins TRBV5-4 and TRBJ1-1; 9 nucleotides align to TRBD1. Germline lookup yields CDR1 SGHNT and CDR2 YYREEE (reference sequence). The CDR3 loop spans 14 amino acids. V lost 5 bases and J lost 4; bases outside the gene matches: 6. The CDR3 DNA reads as TGTGCCAGCAGACGGGACAGGGCGAGCACTGAAGCTTTCTTT. Amino acids: CASRRDRASTEAFF.

The chain couples TRBV7-8 to TRBJ2-2; possibly TRBD2 for D (6 bases). The CDR3 runs to 18 residues. V lost 5 bases, J lost 5 bases, and 24 bases lay in between. The germline V gene has CDR1 SGHVS and CDR2 FQNEAQ. For the CDR3, the DNA is TGTGCCAGCAGCCCGCTAAGAACGGTGGGAGGTGGGACCGGGGAGCTGTTTTTT. Its translation: CASSPLRTVGGGTGELFF.

This clone showed up just once. V is TRBV7-2 and J is TRBJ2-1; possible D gene TRBD2, 7 bases. Trimming stripped 3 bases from V and 6 bases from J, with 15 bases between. Germline lookup yields CDR1 SGHTA and CDR2 FQGNSA. CDR3 length: 15 amino acids. The CDR3 DNA sequence: TGTGCCAGCAGCTTCACCCTAGGGGGGGGCAATGAGCAGTTCTTC. Protein sequence: CASSFTLGGGNEQFF.

CDR3 in amino acids: CASSTTGGVETQYF. The CDR3 nucleotides read TGTGCCAGTAGTACCACAGGGGGCGTGGAGACCCAGTACTTC. This chain links TRBV19 with TRBJ2-5; 9 bases align to TRBD1. Germline CDR1 is LNHDA and CDR2 is SQIVND (reference sequence). With V trimmed by 4 bases and J by 5 bases, 5 bases remained unmatched. The CDR3 is 14 residues long.

In this sample, this clone turned up once. The genes are TRBV28 and TRBJ1-1, with no clear D. Germline values: CDR1 MDHEN, CDR2 SYDVKM. The CDR3 length is 14 residues. V was shortened by 5 bases and J by 0 bases, with 10 bases between the two germline ends. CDR3 bases: TGTGCCAGCAGTGAGAACAAATTGAACACTGAAGCTTTCTTT. This codes for CASSENKLNTEAFF.

Concerning this clone: The same CDR3 arises from other DNA sequences in this sample as well. The chain links TRBV2 to TRBJ2-7, with D hard to call. CDR1 and CDR2 (germline): SNHLY, FYNNEI. The CDR3 is made up of 11 amino acids. V was shortened by 5 bases and J by 3 bases, with 5 bases between the two germline ends. The chain's CDR3 is CASSYSYEQYF. For the CDR3, the DNA is TGTGCCAGCAGTTATAGCTACGAGCAGTACTTC.

The gene calls are TRBV7-8 and TRBJ2-3; 9 bases align to TRBD2. Germline V gene sequence: CDR1 SGHVS, CDR2 FQNEAQ. J gave up 4 bases and V 1 base, and 3 bases lay outside the gene matches. The CDR3 has 15 residues. The CDR3 protein is CASSLGAGGPDTQYF. DNA of the CDR3: TGTGCCAGCAGCTTAGGAGCGGGAGGCCCAGATACGCAGTATTTT. Full variable domain (rest looked up from reference TRBV7-8 and TRBJ2-3): GAGVSQSPRYKVAKRGQDVALRCDPISGHVSLFWYQQALGQGPEFLTYFQNEAQLDKSGLPSDRFFAERPEGSVSTLKIQRTQQEDSAVYLCASSLGAGGPDTQYFGPGTRLTVL.

This clone was seen only a few times. V gene TRBV9 combines with J gene TRBJ1-1; D gene ambiguous. V was pared by 1 base and J by 1 base, with 20 bases between. This CDR3 is built from 18 residues. Per the germline V gene, CDR1 is SGDLS and CDR2 is YYNGEE. Written as DNA, the CDR3 is TGTGCCAGCAGCGTACGAAGCTCCCAGGCCCGGGGGAACACTGAAGCTTTCTTT. Its protein product is CASSVRSSQARGNTEAFF.

The rearrangement joins TRBV5-1 to TRBJ2-7; TRBD1 aligns across 9 bases. The V segment lost 4 bases and the J segment 2 bases; nucleotides outside the gene matches: 10. Germline assignment: CDR1 SGHRS and CDR2 YFSETQ. CDR3 length equals 16 residues. CDR3 protein: CASSLSGTGSTYEQYF. DNA for the CDR3: TGCGCCAGCAGCCTATCCGGGACAGGGTCTACCTACGAGCAGTACTTC.

The chain employs TRBV28 and TRBJ2-1; TRBD2 agrees at 9 bases. Germline lookup yields CDR1 MDHEN and CDR2 SYDVKM. The J segment lost 7 bases and the V segment lost 3 bases, leaving 10 bases of the junction unmatched. The length of the CDR3 is 16 residues. CDR3 residues: CASSFAVAGGWNEQFF. The CDR3 DNA reads TGTGCCAGCAGTTTTGCGGTGGCGGGAGGGTGGAATGAGCAGTTCTTC.

This clone was observed a handful of times. This chain links TRBV6-1 with TRBJ2-7, with D hard to call. The CDR3 extends over 12 amino acids. The germline V and J ends were trimmed by 3 bases and 4 bases, with 7 bases remaining between them. Germline-derived CDR1 and CDR2 are MNHNS and SASEGT. DNA for the CDR3: TGTGCCAGCAGTGAGTTCCTTTACGAGCAGTACTTC. Protein sequence: CASSEFLYEQYF.

The chain links TRBV5-6 to TRBJ2-5; TRBD2 matches at 9 bases. The germline V gene encodes CDR1 SGHDT and CDR2 YYEEEE. The CDR3 is made up of 14 amino acids. Germline trimming cut 3 bases from V and 4 bases from J; bases unmatched to any gene: 4. The CDR3 is CASSSGLALETQYF. As DNA, the CDR3 is TGTGCCAGCAGCTCGGGACTAGCTCTAGAGACCCAGTACTTC.

The genes are TRBV25-1 and TRBJ2-7, with D unclear. CDR1 MGHDK and CDR2 SYGVNS come from the germline V gene. The V and J ends lost 8 bases and 12 bases respectively, with 17 bases between them. The CDR3 runs 11 residues. Here the CDR3 DNA reads TGTGCCAGCGCCTTGGACCAGCGTACGTACTTC. It yields the protein CASALDQRTYF.

The rearrangement joins TRBV2 to TRBJ2-6; TRBD2 agrees at 8 bases. J was trimmed by 1 base and V by 4 bases; bases with no gene match: 3. The CDR3 spans 16 residues. The germline gives CDR1 SNHLY, CDR2 FYNNEI. The CDR3 coding sequence is TGTGCCAGCAGTGGACTAGCGAGATCTGGGGCCAACGTCCTGACTTTC. Amino acid sequence: CASSGLARSGANVLTF.

In DNA form, the CDR3 reads TGTGCCAGCAGCCCGAGGGGGCCGGACTCCAGGCAGTACTTC. Protein product: CASSPRGPDSRQYF. V usage is TRBV6-1 and J usage is TRBJ2-7; 7 nucleotides align to TRBD1. The CDR3 runs 14 residues. V was pared by 6 bases and J by 9 bases, with 14 bases of the junction left unmatched. CDR1 and CDR2 (germline): MNHNS, SASEGT.

The table lists this clone with a few counts. This rearrangement joins TRBV30 to TRBJ1-1, with D possibly being TRBD1 (5 bases). This CDR3 has 13 residues. V lost 4 bases and J lost 3, with 12 bases in between. Germline loops: CDR1 GTSNPN, CDR2 SVGIG (reference sequence). CDR3 loop: CAWTKLGDTEAFF. The CDR3 DNA reads as TGTGCCTGGACCAAATTGGGGGACACTGAAGCTTTCTTT.

DNA of the CDR3: TGTGCCAGCAGTTTTGCTGGAGGGAAAAACATTCAGTACTTC. Protein product: CASSFAGGKNIQYF. The rearrangement joins TRBV27 to TRBJ2-4; tentative D call: TRBD2 (6 bases). Germline CDR1 reads MNHEY; CDR2 reads SMNVEV (reference sequence). The CDR3 runs to 14 residues. Trimming took 3 bases from V and 4 from J, leaving 10 bases between them.